One sample yielded the 20 T cell receptor beta chains listed below, sequenced in a study of T-cell reconstitution after alpha-beta-depleted transplantation in children. Unique molecular identifiers were incorporated when the TCRbeta library was constructed. TCRdb passed the PCR reads through MiXCR, listing each CDR3 protein once. This table holds roughly 310,000 distinct CDR3 sequences, approximately 23% found once. The sequencing here drew on PBMCs, mostly from graft donor cells, taken 180 days after TCRalphabeta/CD19-depleted stem cell transplant. The receptors were gathered from a male patient aged 5 to 17 who had a stem cell transplant for acute lymphoblastic leukemia, so the T cells may come from the graft donor.

The chain recombines TRBV6-1 with TRBJ2-7, with TRBD1 matching 9 bases. The CDR3 length is 15 residues. Looked up from germline, CDR1 is MNHNS and CDR2 is SASEGT. J lost 2 bases, V lost 5 bases, and 7 bases had no gene match. CDR3 residues: CASSTTQGAPYEQYF. The CDR3, as DNA: TGTGCCAGCAGTACAACACAGGGGGCCCCCTACGAGCAGTACTTC.

This chain links TRBV7-9 with TRBJ2-7, with 7 bases identical to TRBD1. J lost 6 bases, V lost 4 bases, and 15 bases had no gene match. The CDR3 runs to 16 residues. In germline, CDR1 is SEHNR, CDR2 FQNEAQ (reference sequence). The CDR3 nucleotides are TGTGCCAGCAGCTCTTGGACAGGACCTCGCCTGGGCGAGCAGTACTTC. This translates into CASSSWTGPRLGEQYF.

This clonotype was detected a few times. The V call is TRBV20-1, the J call TRBJ1-1; 8 bases align to TRBD1. This CDR3 has 14 amino acids. Trimming took 5 bases from V and 0 from J; bases not matched to a gene: 5. Germline loops: CDR1 DFQATT, CDR2 SNEGSKA (reference sequence). In DNA, the CDR3 is TGCAGTGCTCACAGACAGGGGATGAACACTGAAGCTTTCTTT. It yields the protein CSAHRQGMNTEAFF.

This clonotype was detected ten times or more. J is TRBJ2-7 and V is TRBV5-1; D is unclear. The CDR3 covers 13 residues. V was cut by 0 bases and J by 0 bases, with 4 bases left in between. In germline, CDR1 is SGHRS, CDR2 YFSETQ. This CDR3 is CASSLDYSYEQYF. The CDR3 coding sequence is TGCGCCAGCAGCTTGGACTACTCCTACGAGCAGTACTTC. The complete variable domain, with remaining parts taken from reference TRBV5-1 and TRBJ2-7, reads KAGVTQTPRYLIKTRGQQVTLSCSPISGHRSVSWYQQTPGQGLQFLFEYFSETQRNKGNFPGRFSGRQFSNSRSEMNVSTLELGDSALYLCASSLDYSYEQYFGPGTRLTVT.

V and J are TRBV9 and TRBJ2-7, with TRBD2 matching over 9 bases. Per germline, CDR1 SGDLS and CDR2 YYNGEE. The V gene end was trimmed by 0 bases and the J gene end by 3 bases; junction bases not matched to a gene: 7. The CDR3 length is 16 residues. The CDR3 DNA reads TGTGCCAGCAGCGTAGGAATGGCGGGAGGGGACTACGAGCAGTACTTC. Its protein is CASSVGMAGGDYEQYF.

The chain couples TRBV21-1 to TRBJ2-7; the D call of TRBD2 is as the table states it, not checked on the DNA. TRBV21-1 is termed a pseudogene. CDR3 length: 16 amino acids. In nucleotides, the CDR3 is TGTGCCAGCAGTCGCTTGAGAGCGGGAGTACCCTACGAGCAGTACTTC. As protein: CASSRLRAGVPYEQYF.

This clonotype was detected a few times. V usage is TRBV29-1 and J usage is TRBJ2-4; D unclear. The CDR3 sequence is 14 residues long. V lost 4 bases and J 0 bases, leaving 10 bases between the germline ends. CDR1 and CDR2 (germline): SQVTM, ANQGSEA. The CDR3 loop reads CSVVGRLAKNIQYF. DNA for the CDR3: TGCAGCGTTGTCGGCAGGTTAGCCAAAAACATTCAGTACTTC.

This clonotype was detected only a few times. The chain employs TRBV7-6 and TRBJ2-5, with 10 bases identical to TRBD2. Germline assignment: CDR1 SGHVS and CDR2 FNYEAQ. J was trimmed by 5 bases and V by 0 bases; bases with no gene match: 6. CDR3 size: 16 residues. The CDR3 sequence is CASSLAASGRWETQYF. In nucleotides, the CDR3 is TGTGCCAGCAGCTTAGCCGCTAGCGGGAGATGGGAGACCCAGTACTTC.

The J gene is TRBJ2-5, the V gene TRBV18; D gene unclear. The germline CDR1 and CDR2 sequences are KGHSH and LQKENI. V lost 3 bases and J lost 2, with 19 bases in between. This CDR3 comprises 17 residues. CDR3 amino acids: CASSPLGTAPEQETQYF. The CDR3 DNA reads TGTGCCAGCTCACCCCTCGGAACGGCACCCGAGCAAGAGACCCAGTACTTC.

There are a few counts of this clonotype. The V gene is TRBV9, the J gene TRBJ2-7, with D maybe TRBD2 (6 bases). The CDR3 runs 15 residues. V shed 2 bases and J shed 2 bases, with 14 bases lying between them. The germline V gene has CDR1 SGDLS and CDR2 YYNGEE. The CDR3 loop is CASSVGSRGTYEQYF. Here the CDR3 DNA reads TGTGCCAGCAGCGTGGGGAGTCGGGGGACCTACGAGCAGTACTTC.

This clonotype was seen a few times. The CDR3, as DNA: TGTGCCAGCAGCGTGACGAGGGACAGCCCCTACGAGCAGTACTTC. This gives the protein CASSVTRDSPYEQYF. V and J are TRBV7-3 and TRBJ2-7; 7 bases fit TRBD1. The length of the CDR3 is 15 residues. Germline CDR1 reads SGHTA; CDR2 reads FQGTGA. With 5 bases clipped from V and 2 bases from J, the junction kept 9 bases outside the gene matches.

This rearrangement joins TRBV5-1 to TRBJ1-1; unclear D gene. The CDR3 runs 14 residues. Germline V gene lookup returns CDR1 SGHRS and CDR2 YFSETQ. With 0 bases removed from V and 6 bases from J, the gap between germline ends came to 12 bases. The CDR3 nucleotides are TGCGCCAGCAGCTTGGAGAGCGGGAGGTCTGAAGCTTTCTTT. Translation gives CASSLESGRSEAFF.

The V and J genes are TRBV7-9 and TRBJ2-3; no clear D gene. V lost 3 bases and J 4 bases, leaving 8 bases between the germline ends. CDR1 and CDR2 (germline): SEHNR, FQNEAQ (reference sequence). This CDR3 region has 13 residues. The CDR3 loop reads CASSFMVADTQYF. The CDR3 nucleotides are TGTGCCAGCAGCTTCATGGTCGCAGATACGCAGTATTTT.

V and J are TRBV19 and TRBJ2-1, with D perhaps matching TRBD2 (5 bases). From germline, CDR1 is LNHDA and CDR2 SQIVND (reference sequence). The CDR3 extends over 16 amino acids. The V end lost 6 bases, the J end lost 8 bases, and 23 bases lay between the germline ends. The CDR3 is CASSISLNLAVDEQFF. In DNA, the CDR3 is TGTGCCAGTAGCATTTCCCTCAACCTAGCCGTAGATGAGCAGTTCTTC.

The V call is TRBV25-1, the J call TRBJ2-3; D uncertain. Germline V gene sequence: CDR1 MGHDK, CDR2 SYGVNS. Trimming took 1 base from V and 1 from J, leaving 15 bases between them. CDR3 length: 17 residues. Written as DNA, the CDR3 is TGTGCCAGCAGTGAATTAGGAACGGTGCGCGGCACAGATACGCAGTATTTT. Its protein is CASSELGTVRGTDTQYF.

The J gene is TRBJ2-7, the V gene TRBV5-1, with 9 positions matching TRBD1. The CDR3 extends over 14 amino acids. From germline, CDR1 is SGHRS and CDR2 YFSETQ. J lost 7 bases, V lost 0 bases, and 5 bases had no gene match. The CDR3: CASSLGGTGFEQYF. The CDR3 region has the DNA TGCGCCAGCAGCTTGGGCGGGACAGGGTTTGAGCAGTACTTC.

This chain connects TRBV5-1 to TRBJ2-3; D is uncertain. The germline CDR1 and CDR2 sequences are SGHRS and YFSETQ. Trimming shortened V by 4 bases and J by 2 bases, and 8 bases separated the two germline ends. CDR3 size: 13 residues. CDR3 in amino acids: CASSTSSTDTQYF. The CDR3 coding sequence is TGCGCCAGCAGCACCTCTTCCACAGATACGCAGTATTTT.

A few counts support this clonotype. The chain links TRBV4-3 to TRBJ2-4, with 10 bases aligning to TRBD2. Germline lookup yields CDR1 LGHNA and CDR2 YSLEER. The CDR3 covers 15 residues. Germline trimming cut 5 bases from V and 4 bases from J; bases unmatched to any gene: 5. The CDR3 loop reads CASSELAGAKNIQYF. CDR3 nucleotide sequence: TGCGCCAGCAGCGAGCTAGCGGGAGCGAAAAACATTCAGTACTTC.

The CDR3 here is CATSKYMDIRQPQHF. CDR3 bases: TGTGCCACCAGCAAATATATGGACATCCGGCAGCCCCAGCATTTT. V is TRBV15 and J is TRBJ1-5, with D possibly matching TRBD1 (5 bases). Trimming cost V 4 bases and J 7 bases, with 17 bases left between them. This CDR3 comprises 15 residues. Looked up from germline, CDR1 is LNHNV and CDR2 is YYDKDF (reference sequence).

The chain has TRBV25-1 and TRBJ1-1, with D possibly matching TRBD1 (6 bases). Trimming removed 1 base at V and 11 bases at J, with 11 bases between. Germline-derived CDR1 and CDR2 are MGHDK and SYGVNS. The CDR3 totals 12 residues. The CDR3 DNA reads TGTGCCAGCAGTGAATTTGGGGGGCGGGCTTTCTTT. Residues: CASSEFGGRAFF.